This is a list of T cell receptor beta chains from one sample in a study of T-cell memory formation after mild COVID-19. TCRdb processed the 5' RACE reads anew with MiXCR; each CDR3 protein has one entry. This repertoire shows about 430,000 distinct CDR3 sequences, about 20% found once; its top ten account for roughly 21%. The specimen was PBMCs or a T cell subset sorted from them (not recorded which). These receptors all stem from a man aged 18 to 35 who had mild COVID-19 (a few samples of this study predate the infection). Cell type and time point are not known. CDR3s include the opening cysteine and the closing phenylalanine or tryptophan. Each record gives: J gene, V gene, CDR3 protein.

j_call: TRBJ2-3
v_call: TRBV5-4
cdr3_aa: CASSPTSGESTDTQYF

j_call: TRBJ2-5
v_call: TRBV5-1
cdr3_aa: CASSHLERVQETQYF

j_call: TRBJ2-7
v_call: TRBV7-8
cdr3_aa: CASSLGVQREQYF

j_call: TRBJ2-1
v_call: TRBV6-5
cdr3_aa: CASRRLDREQFF

j_call: TRBJ2-5
v_call: TRBV20-1
cdr3_aa: CSARDRSSGVETQYF

j_call: TRBJ2-3
v_call: TRBV7-3
cdr3_aa: CASSPPGSDTQYF

j_call: TRBJ2-3
v_call: TRBV7-9
cdr3_aa: CASSPGLYTDTQYF

j_call: TRBJ2-7
v_call: TRBV5-6
cdr3_aa: CASSFRDRRYEQYF

j_call: TRBJ1-5
v_call: TRBV5-6
cdr3_aa: CASSLFREFNQPQHF

j_call: TRBJ1-1
v_call: TRBV10-3
cdr3_aa: CAISASIRGTEAFF

j_call: TRBJ2-5
v_call: TRBV29-1
cdr3_aa: CSAGQDKETQYF

j_call: TRBJ2-1
v_call: TRBV11-2
cdr3_aa: CASSPVSVGADEQFF

j_call: TRBJ2-5
v_call: TRBV6-1
cdr3_aa: CASSDFPGKMRETQYF

j_call: TRBJ2-7
v_call: TRBV10-3
cdr3_aa: CAISESSGLAGWFLYEQYF

j_call: TRBJ2-2
v_call: TRBV7-3
cdr3_aa: CASSSPLSNTGELFF

j_call: TRBJ2-1
v_call: TRBV7-2
cdr3_aa: CASSRDRGRNEQFF

j_call: TRBJ2-7
v_call: TRBV4-1
cdr3_aa: CASSQDRQESYEQYF

j_call: TRBJ2-2
v_call: TRBV7-7
cdr3_aa: CASSNTGVDGELFF

j_call: TRBJ2-2
v_call: TRBV6-5
cdr3_aa: CASSQGSVGELFF

j_call: TRBJ2-1
v_call: TRBV7-8
cdr3_aa: CASSLVGTGGPNEQFF

j_call: TRBJ2-1
v_call: TRBV19
cdr3_aa: CASSPQGTPKQFF

j_call: TRBJ1-2
v_call: TRBV9
cdr3_aa: CASRGQVYGYTF

j_call: TRBJ2-3
v_call: TRBV7-2
cdr3_aa: CASRQGRGHTDTQYF

j_call: TRBJ1-1
v_call: TRBV5-1
cdr3_aa: CASSGGTGMNTEAFF

j_call: TRBJ2-1
v_call: TRBV4-1
cdr3_aa: CASSPRRVAGNNEQFF

j_call: TRBJ2-6
v_call: TRBV7-8
cdr3_aa: CASSQARGANVLTF

j_call: TRBJ2-3
v_call: TRBV7-2
cdr3_aa: CASSLAGTGYSPDTQYF

j_call: TRBJ1-5
v_call: TRBV20-1
cdr3_aa: CSAIEYGRDQPQHF

j_call: TRBJ1-5
v_call: TRBV6-6
cdr3_aa: CASSSPGRDIVPTQHF

j_call: TRBJ1-2
v_call: TRBV7-9
cdr3_aa: CASSSPRDHGYTF

j_call: TRBJ2-5
v_call: TRBV9
cdr3_aa: CASSVGAVETQYF

j_call: TRBJ1-6
v_call: TRBV7-8
cdr3_aa: CASSSPLASKNSPLHF

j_call: TRBJ2-5
v_call: TRBV5-6
cdr3_aa: CASSRRLAGAQETQYF

j_call: TRBJ2-7
v_call: TRBV7-8
cdr3_aa: CASSFISYEQYF

j_call: TRBJ2-3
v_call: TRBV7-9
cdr3_aa: CASSPTNADTQYF

j_call: TRBJ2-2
v_call: TRBV19
cdr3_aa: CASTPYTGGLAGELFF

j_call: TRBJ2-2
v_call: TRBV4-2
cdr3_aa: CASSPLPPDTGELFF

j_call: TRBJ2-7
v_call: TRBV28
cdr3_aa: CASTSPGQTYEQYF

j_call: TRBJ2-5
v_call: TRBV7-2
cdr3_aa: CASSRKTQETQYF

j_call: TRBJ2-5
v_call: TRBV10-3
cdr3_aa: CAISDMTASKTQYF

j_call: TRBJ2-5
v_call: TRBV11-2
cdr3_aa: CASSLDRAGDGYF

j_call: TRBJ2-1
v_call: TRBV11-2
cdr3_aa: CASSYTSGGVYNEQFF

j_call: TRBJ1-2
v_call: TRBV4-3
cdr3_aa: CASSPALRTSRYGYTF

j_call: TRBJ1-1
v_call: TRBV5-1
cdr3_aa: CASSLQGANTEAFF

j_call: TRBJ1-5
v_call: TRBV15
cdr3_aa: CATSREGAGRGDQPQHF